This T cell receptor beta chain appears in the sequencing data of a study of cytomegalovirus exposure and HLA in healthy donors. A word on this clone: What it recognizes is unknown.

Germline V gives CDR1 MNHEY, CDR2 SVGAGI. The CDR3 spans 15 residues. V lost 2 bases, J lost 2 bases, and 0 bases stayed unmatched. General study results and limits: Many donors carried some public TCRs, although rarity characterized most TCR sequences. A later analysis found that most CMV-associated TCR beta chains appeared HLA-restricted.

The PCR contained 60 Vbeta and 13 Jbeta primers. In the original analysis: Approximately 11 million of tens of millions of unique TCR beta chains were shared, per a later count. Here immunoSEQ multiplex PCR was the method, and the copy in TCRdb shows in-frame clones only, minus some. V and J calls and clone size are those listed in that table; D and trimming were worked out from the DNA. The sample yields approximately 75,000 clones, 84% seen once. The receptor was derived from a man aged 65 to 85 in good health and CMV-seropositive. This chain uses TRBV6-5 with TRBJ1-6; TRBD1 aligns across 7 bases. Sequenced sample: PBMCs. The CDR3 nucleotides read TGTGCCAGCAGTTACCAGGGGGCCTATAATTCACCCCTCCACTTT. As protein: CASSYQGAYNSPLHF.